The 23 T cell receptor beta chains below come from one sample, sequenced in a study of Graves' ophthalmopathy and Graves' hyperthyroidism. RNA transcripts were the template, and TCR beta CDR3 regions were amplified from them. The library came from an HTBI-primed first-round RT-PCR and a second-round multiplex PCR. TCRdb passed the multiplex PCR reads through MiXCR, listing each CDR3 protein once. The data hold about 1.2 million distinct CDR3 sequences, with roughly 35% observed a single time. Sequencing was done on a sample of peripheral blood or thyroid tissue (not recorded which). These receptors came from an adult man with Graves' hyperthyroidism.

In this sample, this clonotype turned up once. The gene calls are TRBV7-3 and TRBJ2-5; the D gene is possibly TRBD2 (5 bases). Between the trimmed V and J ends, which lost 0 bases and 7 bases, there was a span of 12 bases. Germline V gives CDR1 SGHTA, CDR2 FQGTGA. The CDR3 is 14 amino acids. The CDR3: CASSLTPAGGTQYF. CDR3 sequence (DNA): TGTGCCAGCAGCTTAACCCCGGCGGGCGGGACCCAGTACTTC.

This clonotype was recorded many times. The CDR3 coding sequence is TGTGCCAGCAGCTTAGAGGACAACACTGAAGCTTTCTTT. This codes for CASSLEDNTEAFF. The chain couples TRBV7-6 to TRBJ1-1; D unresolved. Per the germline V gene, CDR1 is SGHVS and CDR2 is FNYEAQ. This CDR3 region has 13 residues. Trimming removed 1 base at V and 2 bases at J, with 5 bases between.

About this clonotype itself: This clone may be a read error of a much larger clone one base away. The V call is TRBV7-2, the J call TRBJ1-1; D might be TRBD1 (5 bases). The V end was cut by 7 bases, the J end by 3 bases, with 15 bases between. In germline, CDR1 is SGHTA, CDR2 FQGNSA. The CDR3 consists of 14 residues. The CDR3, as DNA: TGTGCCAGCACCTATGACTGGGGGTACACTGAAGCTTTCTTT. Its protein product is CASTYDWGYTEAFF.

J is TRBJ1-1 and V is TRBV2; possible D gene TRBD1, 5 bases. Germline-derived CDR1 and CDR2 are SNHLY and FYNNEI. The CDR3 contains 13 residues. V was shortened by 6 bases and J by 5 bases, with 13 bases between the two germline ends. CDR3 residues: CASRSSGGTEAFF. The CDR3 DNA reads as TGTGCCAGCAGATCAAGCGGGGGAACTGAAGCTTTCTTT.

This clonotype was detected only a few times. The J gene is TRBJ1-1, the V gene TRBV6-6; D remains ambiguous. CDR1 and CDR2 from the germline V gene are MNHNY and SVGAGI (reference sequence). Trimming cost V 8 bases and J 6 bases, with 16 bases left between them. The CDR3 has 13 residues. CDR3 sequence: CASDAGPTPEAFF. The CDR3 region has the DNA TGTGCCAGCGACGCCGGACCTACCCCTGAAGCTTTCTTT.

This clonotype came up many times. The junction departs from germline at one end; a sequencing error may be responsible. The chain recombines TRBV6-5 with TRBJ2-7; 7 nucleotides match TRBD1. The germline V gene has CDR1 MNHEY and CDR2 SVGAGI. The CDR3 covers 14 residues. CDR3 sequence (DNA): TGTGCCAGCAGTTCAACCCGGGACAGCGTTACAATGAACTTC. It codes for CASSSTRDSVTMNF.

This clonotype was detected ten times or more. The rearrangement links TRBV12-3 or TRBV12-4 to TRBJ1-1; 9 bases line up with TRBD1. CDR3 length: 15 amino acids. The trim removed 5 bases at V and 2 bases at J, leaving 6 bases unmatched. CDR3: CASSPGTGLNTEAFF. The CDR3 DNA is TGTGCCAGCAGTCCCGGGACAGGGTTAAACACTGAAGCTTTCTTT.

The V gene is TRBV10-3, the J gene TRBJ1-4; the D gene is possibly TRBD1 (6 bases). Germline CDR1 and CDR2: ENHRY and SYGVKD. V lost 5 bases and J lost 8, with 15 bases in between. The CDR3 has 14 amino acids. For the CDR3, the DNA is TGTGCCATCAGTAGCTTGTGGGGGCGAGAAAAACTGTTTTTT. Encoded protein: CAISSLWGREKLFF.

The V gene is TRBV9, the J gene TRBJ2-5; maybe TRBD1 (6 bases). V was trimmed by 4 bases and J by 6 bases, leaving 16 bases between them. There are 14 residues in the CDR3. CDR1 and CDR2 (germline): SGDLS, YYNGEE. For the CDR3, the DNA is TGTGCCAGCAGCCCAGAGTTGGGGACACAGACCCAGTACTTC. Translating gives CASSPELGTQTQYF. Using reference TRBV9 and TRBJ2-5 for the parts outside the CDR3, the full variable domain is DSGVTQTPKHLITATGQRVTLRCSPRSGDLSVYWYQQSLDQGLQFLIQYYNGEERAKGNILERFSAQQFPDLHSELNLSSLELGDSALYFCASSPELGTQTQYFGPGTRLLVL.

In the case of this clonotype: Sequence at one end of the junction differs from germline and may be a read error. The chain has TRBV7-6 and TRBJ2-6; 7 bases are shared with TRBD1. The CDR3 extends over 17 amino acids. The germline V gene has CDR1 SGHVS and CDR2 FNYEAQ. The DNA of the CDR3 is TGTGCCAGCAATCCGGGACAGACGATCTCTGGGGCCAGCGTCCTGACTTTC. Translated: CASNPGQTISGASVLTF.

This clonotype occurred many times. The V and J genes are TRBV12-3 or TRBV12-4 and TRBJ1-2; D unresolved. V was cut by 5 bases and J by 0 bases, with 10 bases left in between. This CDR3 comprises 14 residues. The CDR3, as DNA: TGTGCCAGCAGTCCCCCCGCACCTAACTATGGCTACACCTTC. Translation gives CASSPPAPNYGYTF.

This clonotype has a handful of counts. The chain uses TRBV6-5 and TRBJ1-6; D ambiguous. CDR3 size: 14 residues. CDR1 and CDR2 (germline): MNHEY, SVGAGI. V dropped 2 bases and J dropped 7 bases, with 9 bases sitting between them. DNA of the CDR3: TGTGCCAGCAGTTACGGAAAGGAGAATTCACCCCTCCACTTT. Its translation is CASSYGKENSPLHF.

This chain connects TRBV29-1 to TRBJ1-3, with D unresolved. There are 13 residues in the CDR3. CDR1 is SQVTM, CDR2 ANQGSEA, per germline. The V and J ends lost 3 bases and 4 bases respectively, with 10 bases between them. CDR3 region: CSVDRGSGNTIYF. Here the CDR3 DNA reads TGCAGCGTTGATCGGGGTTCAGGAAACACCATATATTTT.

This clonotype was detected a few times. A much larger clonotype is one base distant, so this may be a read error. The chain recombines TRBV6-5 with TRBJ2-7; 9 bases agree with TRBD1. The length of the CDR3 is 13 residues. J lost 3 bases, V lost 6 bases, and 3 bases had no gene match. Germline V CDR1 and CDR2: MNHEY, SVGAGI. CDR3 in amino acids: CASRGTGLYEQYF. The CDR3 DNA reads TGTGCCAGCAGAGGGACAGGGCTCTACGAGCAGTACTTC.

In the case of this clonotype: Mismatch with germline at one junction end may stem from a read error. J is TRBJ1-1 and V is TRBV5-1; the D gene is possibly TRBD1 (5 bases). The CDR3 has 15 amino acids. Germline V gene sequence: CDR1 SGHRS, CDR2 YFSETQ. CDR3 sequence reads: CASSTFQGRVAEAFF. The CDR3 region has the DNA TGTGCCAGCAGCACCTTCCAGGGCAGGGTGGCTGAAGCTTTCTTT.

Details on this clonotype: No conserved phenylalanine or tryptophan is present at the end of the CDR3, so a read error is the likely explanation. The DNA is omitted, as the CDR3 cannot be located on it reliably, and the CDR3 follows TCRdb's listing. V is TRBV7-2 and J is TRBJ2-5; the table's D call TRBD2 went unverified against the DNA. CDR1 and CDR2 from the germline V gene are SGHTA and FQGNSA. The CDR3 is 15 amino acids long, termini counted. The chain's CDR3 is CASSAALSGDLHFGN.

This clonotype was recorded a few times. This rearrangement joins TRBV20-1 to TRBJ1-2; TRBD1 is a possible D gene (5 bases). The length of the CDR3 is 11 residues. Trimming stripped 1 base from V and 8 bases from J, with 8 bases between. Germline V gene lookup returns CDR1 DFQATT and CDR2 SNEGSKA (reference sequence). The CDR3 nucleotides are TGCAGTGCTAGAGGGGACCGAGGCTACACCTTC. Translation gives CSARGDRGYTF.

This clonotype has just a few counts. The chain uses TRBV6-7 and TRBJ1-5; D call uncertain. TRBV6-7 is known as an ORF, though its function is uncertain. Trimming took 7 bases from V and 6 from J, leaving 13 bases between them. The CDR3 runs 13 residues. CDR3 coding DNA: TGTGCCAGCATTATGGTGCTGGGTCAGCCCCAGCATTTT. This codes for CASIMVLGQPQHF.

At least ten counts were recorded for this clonotype. This chain links TRBV2 with TRBJ1-5; 7 bases line up with TRBD1. Unmatched junction bases numbered 4, after V lost 5 bases and J lost 3 bases. Germline V gene lookup returns CDR1 SNHLY and CDR2 FYNNEI. The CDR3 totals 14 residues. The CDR3 DNA reads TGTGCCAGCAGTCCACAGGGGCCCAATCAGCCCCAGCATTTT. This translates into CASSPQGPNQPQHF.

This clonotype has a count of ten or more. The CDR3: CASSLEHLNYGYTF. Here the CDR3 DNA reads TGTGCCAGCAGCTTAGAGCATCTTAACTATGGCTACACCTTC. This rearrangement joins TRBV7-2 to TRBJ1-2; D remains ambiguous. Germline values: CDR1 SGHTA, CDR2 FQGNSA. Trimming removed 1 base from V and 1 base from J, with 7 bases in between. The CDR3 runs 14 residues.

The V call is TRBV19, the J call TRBJ1-2; D is uncertain. Germline V CDR1 and CDR2: LNHDA, SQIVND (reference sequence). The V end was cut by 9 bases, the J end by 8 bases, with 25 bases between. The CDR3 extends over 15 amino acids. The CDR3 sequence: CASSLAVGKIGGYTF. The CDR3 DNA sequence: TGTGCCAGCAGCTTGGCGGTCGGGAAGATAGGGGGCTACACCTTC.

The rearrangement uses TRBV20-1 and TRBJ1-1, with D unresolved. CDR1 DFQATT and CDR2 SNEGSKA come from the germline V gene (reference sequence). The CDR3 loop spans 9 amino acids. Trimming took 3 bases from V and 4 from J, leaving 0 bases between them. In DNA form, the CDR3 reads TGCAGTGCTAGCACTGAAGCTTTCTTT. It is translated as CSASTEAFF.

This clonotype was counted at least ten times. The rearrangement joins TRBV10-3 to TRBJ1-2, with TRBD1 matching over 7 bases. The CDR3 loop spans 13 amino acids. Germline V gene data show CDR1 as ENHRY and CDR2 as SYGVKD. Trimming cost V 6 bases and J 2 bases; bases outside gene matches: 3. In DNA form, the CDR3 reads TGTGCCATCAGGATGGGACAGAACTATGGCTACACCTTC. It encodes CAIRMGQNYGYTF.